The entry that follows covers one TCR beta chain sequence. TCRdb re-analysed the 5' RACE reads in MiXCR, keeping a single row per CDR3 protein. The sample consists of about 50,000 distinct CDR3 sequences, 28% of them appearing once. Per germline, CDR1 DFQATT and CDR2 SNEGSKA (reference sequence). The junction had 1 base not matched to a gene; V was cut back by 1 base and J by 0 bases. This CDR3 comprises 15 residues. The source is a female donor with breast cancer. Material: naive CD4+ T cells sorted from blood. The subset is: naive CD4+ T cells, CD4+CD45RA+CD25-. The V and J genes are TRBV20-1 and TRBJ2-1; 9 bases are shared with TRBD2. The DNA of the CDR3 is TGCAGTGCTAGAGGCGGGAGGGGCTCCTACAATGAGCAGTTCTTC. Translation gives CSARGGRGSYNEQFF.